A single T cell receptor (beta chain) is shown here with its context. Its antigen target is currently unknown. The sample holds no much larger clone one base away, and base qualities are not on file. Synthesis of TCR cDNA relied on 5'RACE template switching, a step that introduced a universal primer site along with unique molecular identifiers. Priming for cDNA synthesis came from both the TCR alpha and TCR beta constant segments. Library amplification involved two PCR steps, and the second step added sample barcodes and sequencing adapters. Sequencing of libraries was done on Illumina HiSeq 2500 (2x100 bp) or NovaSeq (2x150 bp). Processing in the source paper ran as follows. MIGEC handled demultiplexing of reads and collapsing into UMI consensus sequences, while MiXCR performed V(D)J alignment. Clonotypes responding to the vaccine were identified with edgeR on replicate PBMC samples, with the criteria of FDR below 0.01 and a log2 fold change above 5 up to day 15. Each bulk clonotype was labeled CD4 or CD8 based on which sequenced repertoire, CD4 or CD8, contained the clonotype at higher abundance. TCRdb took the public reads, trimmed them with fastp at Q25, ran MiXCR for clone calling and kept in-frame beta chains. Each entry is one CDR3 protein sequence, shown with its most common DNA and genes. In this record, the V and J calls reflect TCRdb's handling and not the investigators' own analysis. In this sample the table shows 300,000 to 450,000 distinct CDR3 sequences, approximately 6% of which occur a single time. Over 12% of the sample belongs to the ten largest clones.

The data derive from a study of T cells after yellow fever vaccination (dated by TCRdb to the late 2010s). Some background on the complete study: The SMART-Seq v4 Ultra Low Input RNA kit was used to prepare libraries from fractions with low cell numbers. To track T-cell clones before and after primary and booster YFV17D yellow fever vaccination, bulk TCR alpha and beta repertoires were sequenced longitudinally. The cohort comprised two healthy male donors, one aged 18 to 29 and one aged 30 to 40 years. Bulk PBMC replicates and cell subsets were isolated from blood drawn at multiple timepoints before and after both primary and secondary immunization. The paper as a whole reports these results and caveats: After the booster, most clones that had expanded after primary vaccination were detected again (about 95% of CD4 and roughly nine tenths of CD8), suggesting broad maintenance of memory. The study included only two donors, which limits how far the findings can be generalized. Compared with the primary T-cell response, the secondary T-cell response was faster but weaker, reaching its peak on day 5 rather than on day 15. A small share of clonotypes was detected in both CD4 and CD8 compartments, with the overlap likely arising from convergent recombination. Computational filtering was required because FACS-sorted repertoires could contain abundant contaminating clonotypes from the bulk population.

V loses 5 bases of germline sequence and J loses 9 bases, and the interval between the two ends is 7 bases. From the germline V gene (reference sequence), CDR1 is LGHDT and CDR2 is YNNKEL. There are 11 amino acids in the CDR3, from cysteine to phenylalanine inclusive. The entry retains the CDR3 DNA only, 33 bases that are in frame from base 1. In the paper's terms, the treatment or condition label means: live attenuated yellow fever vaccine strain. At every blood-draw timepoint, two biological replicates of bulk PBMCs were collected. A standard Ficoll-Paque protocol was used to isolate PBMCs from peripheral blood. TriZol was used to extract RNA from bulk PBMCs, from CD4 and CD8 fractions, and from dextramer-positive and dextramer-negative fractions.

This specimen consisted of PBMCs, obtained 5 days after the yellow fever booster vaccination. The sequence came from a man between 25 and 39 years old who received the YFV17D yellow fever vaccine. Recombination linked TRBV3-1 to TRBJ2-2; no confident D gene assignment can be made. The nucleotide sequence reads TGTGCCAGCAGCAAACTTCGGGAGCTGTTTTTT. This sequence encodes CASSKLRELFF.